This TCR beta chain derives from a study of patients and donors after allogeneic stem cell transplantation. MiXCR, run by TCRdb on the RT-PCR reads, gives a single entry per CDR3 protein. The sample records hundreds of thousands of distinct CDR3 sequences, roughly 17% being singletons. Trimming removed 4 bases from V and 6 bases from J; junction bases left unmatched: 8. Germline loops: CDR1 MNHEY, CDR2 SMNVEV (reference sequence). CDR3 size: 14 residues. Specimen: blood, either unsorted or a sorted T cell fraction (not recorded which). The receptor comes from a human donor who was either an allogeneic HSCT recipient or a stem cell or donor lymphocyte infusion donor (not recorded which). It is not recorded whose cells these are; they may come from a transplant donor. This chain uses TRBV27 with TRBJ1-1; 7 nucleotides match TRBD1. The CDR3 spells CASSSRQGSAEAFF. As DNA, the CDR3 is TGTGCCAGCAGTTCCCGACAGGGAAGCGCTGAAGCTTTCTTT.